This TCR beta chain was documented in a study of blood T cells in healthy people across ages. With regard to this clonotype: Likely a read error: the CDR3 ends without its conserved phenylalanine or tryptophan.

The germline V gene has CDR1 MNHEY and CDR2 SMNVEV (reference sequence). The V end was cut by 6 bases, the J end by 5 bases, with 19 bases between. The CDR3 consists of 15 residues. Through a sample-barcoded 5' primer and a J-beta primer mix, a second PCR was run for roughly 6 to 11 cycles. From each sample, at least 2.5 million paired-end reads containing CDR3 were obtained. Via MiXCR, TCRdb re-called the 5' RACE reads, giving one row per CDR3 protein. This table has roughly 680,000 distinct CDR3 sequences, around 21% appearing once. Per sample, no less than 5 micrograms of total RNA were extracted. V is TRBV27 and J is TRBJ1-2; the D gene is possibly TRBD1 (5 bases). Sequenced input: blood. The sequence was obtained from a man between 70 and 80 years old in good health. The CDR3 nucleotides are TGTGCCAGCAGCTCGCTCAGGGCTGCTGTGTATGGCTACACCTCC. It is translated as CASSSLRAAVYGYTS.